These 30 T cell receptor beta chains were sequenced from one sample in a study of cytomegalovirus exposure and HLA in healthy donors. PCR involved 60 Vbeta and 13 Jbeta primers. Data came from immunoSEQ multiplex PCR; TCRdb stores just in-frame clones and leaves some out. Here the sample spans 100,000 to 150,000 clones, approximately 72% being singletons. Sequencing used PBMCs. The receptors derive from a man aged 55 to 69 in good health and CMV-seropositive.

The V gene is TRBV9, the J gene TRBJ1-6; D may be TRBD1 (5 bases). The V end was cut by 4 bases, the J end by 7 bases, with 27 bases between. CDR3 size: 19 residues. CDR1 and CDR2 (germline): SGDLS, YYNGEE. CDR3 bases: TGTGCCAGCAGCCCCTCAATTAGTGGGGTGTCACGGGGGAATTCACCCCTCCACTTT. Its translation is CASSPSISGVSRGNSPLHF. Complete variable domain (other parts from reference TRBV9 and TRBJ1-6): DSGVTQTPKHLITATGQRVTLRCSPRSGDLSVYWYQQSLDQGLQFLIQYYNGEERAKGNILERFSAQQFPDLHSELNLSSLELGDSALYFCASSPSISGVSRGNSPLHFGNGTRLTVT.

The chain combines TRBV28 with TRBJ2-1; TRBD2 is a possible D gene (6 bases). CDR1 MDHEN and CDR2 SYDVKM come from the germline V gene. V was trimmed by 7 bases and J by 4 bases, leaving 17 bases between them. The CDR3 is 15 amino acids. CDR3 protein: CASTSRREKYNEQFF. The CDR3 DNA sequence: TGTGCCAGCACCTCCCGACGGGAGAAATACAATGAGCAGTTCTTC.

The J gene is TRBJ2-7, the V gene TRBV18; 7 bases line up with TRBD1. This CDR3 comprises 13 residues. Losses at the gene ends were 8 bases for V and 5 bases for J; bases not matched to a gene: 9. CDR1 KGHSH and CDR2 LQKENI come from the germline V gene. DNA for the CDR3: TGTGCCAGCCGCACGGCAGGGGGACACGAGCAGTACTTC. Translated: CASRTAGGHEQYF.

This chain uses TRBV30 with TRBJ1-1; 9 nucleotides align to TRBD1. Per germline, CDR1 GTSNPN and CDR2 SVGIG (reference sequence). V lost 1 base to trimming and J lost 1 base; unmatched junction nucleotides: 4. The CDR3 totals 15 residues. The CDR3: CAWSGTGVTNTEAFF. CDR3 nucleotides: TGTGCCTGGAGTGGGACAGGGGTCACGAACACTGAAGCTTTCTTT. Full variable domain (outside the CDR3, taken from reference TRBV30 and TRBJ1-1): SQTIHQWPATLVQPVGSPLSLECTVEGTSNPNLYWYRQAAGRGLQLLFYSVGIGQISSEVPQNLSASRPQDRQFILSSKKLLLSDSGFYLCAWSGTGVTNTEAFFGQGTRLTVV.

Here the CDR3 DNA reads TGTGCCAGCAGCTTAAGAAAAGAGACTGAAGCTTTCTTT. Its protein product is CASSLRKETEAFF. The rearrangement joins TRBV7-3 to TRBJ1-1; unclear D gene. CDR3 size: 13 residues. Germline V lookup: CDR1 SGHTA, CDR2 FQGTGA. V lost 1 base to trimming and J lost 5 bases, with 8 bases between them.

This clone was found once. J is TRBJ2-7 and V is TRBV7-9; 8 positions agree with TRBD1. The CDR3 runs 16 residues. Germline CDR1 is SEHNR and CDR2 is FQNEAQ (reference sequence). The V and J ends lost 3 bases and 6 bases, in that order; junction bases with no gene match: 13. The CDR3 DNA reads TGTGCCAGCAGCTTGAGCACCGGGACAGGCCGGGTCGAGCAGTACTTC. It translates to CASSLSTGTGRVEQYF. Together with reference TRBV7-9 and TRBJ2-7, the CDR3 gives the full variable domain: DTGVSQNPRHKITKRGQNVTFRCDPISEHNRLYWYRQTLGQGPEFLTYFQNEAQLEKSRLLSDRFSAERPKGSFSTLEIQRTEQGDSAMYLCASSLSTGTGRVEQYFGPGTRLTVT.

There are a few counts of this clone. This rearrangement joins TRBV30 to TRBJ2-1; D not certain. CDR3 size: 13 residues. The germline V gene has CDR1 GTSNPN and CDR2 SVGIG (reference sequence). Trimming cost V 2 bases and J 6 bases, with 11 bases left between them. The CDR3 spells CAWSLDSGNEQFF. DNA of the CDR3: TGTGCCTGGAGTCTTGACTCGGGCAATGAGCAGTTCTTC.

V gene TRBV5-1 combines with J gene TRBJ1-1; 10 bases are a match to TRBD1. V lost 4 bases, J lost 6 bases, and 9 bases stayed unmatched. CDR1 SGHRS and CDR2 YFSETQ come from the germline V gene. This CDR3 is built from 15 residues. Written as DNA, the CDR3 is TGCGCCAGCAGCGGGAGGACAGGGGGGAGGTCTGAAGCTTTCTTT. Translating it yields CASSGRTGGRSEAFF.

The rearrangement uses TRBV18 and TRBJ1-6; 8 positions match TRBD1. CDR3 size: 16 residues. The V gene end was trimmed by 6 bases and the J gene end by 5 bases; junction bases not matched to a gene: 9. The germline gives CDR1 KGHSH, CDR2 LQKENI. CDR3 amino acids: CASSRYDRGDNSPLHF. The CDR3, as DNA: TGTGCCAGCTCGAGATACGACAGGGGAGATAATTCACCCCTCCACTTT.

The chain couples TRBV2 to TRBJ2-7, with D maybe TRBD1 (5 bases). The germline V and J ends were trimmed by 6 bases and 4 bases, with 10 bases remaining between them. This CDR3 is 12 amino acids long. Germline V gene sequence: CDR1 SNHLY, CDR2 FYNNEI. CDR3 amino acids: CASRARQYEQYF. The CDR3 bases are TGTGCCAGCAGGGCAAGACAGTACGAGCAGTACTTC.

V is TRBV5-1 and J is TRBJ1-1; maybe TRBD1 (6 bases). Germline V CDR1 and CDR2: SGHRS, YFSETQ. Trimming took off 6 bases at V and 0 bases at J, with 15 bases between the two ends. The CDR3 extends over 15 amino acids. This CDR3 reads CASKQGPPLNTEAFF. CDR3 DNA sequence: TGCGCCAGCAAACAGGGACCTCCCTTGAACACTGAAGCTTTCTTT.

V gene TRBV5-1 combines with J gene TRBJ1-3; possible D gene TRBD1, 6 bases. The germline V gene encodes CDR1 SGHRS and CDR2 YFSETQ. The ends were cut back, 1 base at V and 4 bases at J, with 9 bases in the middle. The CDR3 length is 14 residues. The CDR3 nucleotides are TGCGCCAGCAGCTTGCCAGGGGCCGGAAACACCATATATTTT. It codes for CASSLPGAGNTIYF.

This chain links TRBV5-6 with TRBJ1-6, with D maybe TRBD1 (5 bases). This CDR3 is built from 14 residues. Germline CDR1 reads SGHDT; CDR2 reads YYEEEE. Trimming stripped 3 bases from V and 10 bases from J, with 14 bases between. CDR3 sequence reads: CASSSPRAGSPLHF. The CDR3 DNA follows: TGTGCCAGCAGCTCCCCCAGGGCTGGGTCACCCCTCCACTTT.

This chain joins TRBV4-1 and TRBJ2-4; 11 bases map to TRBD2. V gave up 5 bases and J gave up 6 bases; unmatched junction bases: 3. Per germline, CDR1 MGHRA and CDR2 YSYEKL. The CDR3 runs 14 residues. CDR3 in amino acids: CASSSSGGGNIQYF. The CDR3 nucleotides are TGCGCCAGCAGCAGTAGCGGGGGGGGAAACATTCAGTACTTC.

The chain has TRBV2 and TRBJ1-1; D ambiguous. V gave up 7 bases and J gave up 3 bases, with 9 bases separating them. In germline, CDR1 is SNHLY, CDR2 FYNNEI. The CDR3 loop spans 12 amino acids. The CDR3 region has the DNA TGTGCCAGCATTCGGGAATACACTGAAGCTTTCTTT. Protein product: CASIREYTEAFF.

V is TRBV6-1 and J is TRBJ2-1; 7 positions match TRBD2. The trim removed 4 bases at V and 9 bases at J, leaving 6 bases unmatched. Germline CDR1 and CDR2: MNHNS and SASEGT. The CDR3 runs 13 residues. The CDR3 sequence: CASSGLSGGEQFF. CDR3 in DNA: TGTGCCAGCAGTGGGCTCTCGGGGGGTGAGCAGTTCTTC.

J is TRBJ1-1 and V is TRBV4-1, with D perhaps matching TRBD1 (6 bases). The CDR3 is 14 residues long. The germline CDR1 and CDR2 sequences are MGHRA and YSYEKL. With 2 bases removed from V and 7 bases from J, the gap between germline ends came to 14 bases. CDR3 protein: CASSQTGKKGEAFF. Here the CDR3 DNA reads TGCGCCAGCAGCCAAACAGGGAAGAAGGGTGAAGCTTTCTTT.

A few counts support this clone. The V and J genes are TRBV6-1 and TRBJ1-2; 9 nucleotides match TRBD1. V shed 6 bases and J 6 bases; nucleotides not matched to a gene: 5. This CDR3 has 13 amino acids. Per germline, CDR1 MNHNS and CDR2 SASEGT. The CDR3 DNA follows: TGTGCCAGCAGGGGGACAGGGAAGGATGGCTACACCTTC. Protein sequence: CASRGTGKDGYTF.

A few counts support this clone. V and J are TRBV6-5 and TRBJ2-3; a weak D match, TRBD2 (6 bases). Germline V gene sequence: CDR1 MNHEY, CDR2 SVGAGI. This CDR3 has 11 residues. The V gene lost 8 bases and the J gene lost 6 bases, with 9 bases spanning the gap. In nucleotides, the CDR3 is TGTGCCAGCGGCGCGGGGGATACGCAGTATTTT. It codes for CASGAGDTQYF.

DNA for the CDR3: TGTGCCAGCAGTGAATCTAGCGGGGGGTACAATGAGCAGTTCTTC. Residues: CASSESSGGYNEQFF. The chain employs TRBV6-1 and TRBJ2-1; 11 bases line up with TRBD2. The CDR3 runs 15 residues. With V trimmed by 2 bases and J by 4 bases, 1 base remained unmatched. Germline lookup yields CDR1 MNHNS and CDR2 SASEGT.

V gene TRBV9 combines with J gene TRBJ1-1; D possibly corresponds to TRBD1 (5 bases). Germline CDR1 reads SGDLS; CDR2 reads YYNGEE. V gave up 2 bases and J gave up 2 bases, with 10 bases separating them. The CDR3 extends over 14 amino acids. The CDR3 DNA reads TGTGCCAGCAGCGTCCAGGGTTCCAACACTGAAGCTTTCTTT. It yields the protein CASSVQGSNTEAFF.

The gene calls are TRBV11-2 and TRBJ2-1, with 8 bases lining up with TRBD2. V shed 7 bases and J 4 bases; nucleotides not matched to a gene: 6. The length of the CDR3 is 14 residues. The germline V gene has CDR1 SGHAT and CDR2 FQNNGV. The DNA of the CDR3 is TGTGCCAGCACCCGCGGGGGGCCATACAATGAGCAGTTCTTC. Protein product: CASTRGGPYNEQFF.

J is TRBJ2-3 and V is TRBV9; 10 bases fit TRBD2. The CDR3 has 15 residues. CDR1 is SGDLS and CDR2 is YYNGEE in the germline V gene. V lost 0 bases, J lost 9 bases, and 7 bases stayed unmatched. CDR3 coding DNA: TGTGCCAGCAGCGTAGAGGCTAGCGGGAGTTTAACGCAGTATTTT. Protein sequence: CASSVEASGSLTQYF.

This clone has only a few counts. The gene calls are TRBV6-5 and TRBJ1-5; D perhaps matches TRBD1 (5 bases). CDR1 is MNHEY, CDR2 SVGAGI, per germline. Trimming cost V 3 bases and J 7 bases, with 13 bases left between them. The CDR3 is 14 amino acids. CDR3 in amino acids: CASSYSQGGQPQHF. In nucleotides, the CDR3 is TGTGCCAGCAGTTATAGTCAGGGCGGCCAGCCCCAGCATTTT.

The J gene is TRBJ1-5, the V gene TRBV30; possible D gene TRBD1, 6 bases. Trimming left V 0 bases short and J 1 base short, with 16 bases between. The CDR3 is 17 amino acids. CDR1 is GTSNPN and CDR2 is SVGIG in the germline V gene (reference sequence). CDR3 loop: CAWSVAGGGWSNQPQHF. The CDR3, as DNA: TGTGCCTGGAGTGTAGCTGGGGGCGGTTGGAGCAATCAGCCCCAGCATTTT.

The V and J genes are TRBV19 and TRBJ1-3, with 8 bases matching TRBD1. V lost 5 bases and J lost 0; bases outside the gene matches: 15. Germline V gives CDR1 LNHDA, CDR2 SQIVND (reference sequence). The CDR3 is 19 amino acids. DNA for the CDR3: TGTGCCAGTAGTCCCTACGGACAGGGCTCCACGAGCTCTGGAAACACCATATATTTT. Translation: CASSPYGQGSTSSGNTIYF.

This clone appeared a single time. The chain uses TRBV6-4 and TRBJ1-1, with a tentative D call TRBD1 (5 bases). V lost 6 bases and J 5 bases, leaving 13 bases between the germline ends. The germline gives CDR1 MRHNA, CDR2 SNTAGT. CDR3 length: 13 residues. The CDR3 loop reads CASRRTGGTEAFF. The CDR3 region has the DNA TGTGCCAGCAGGAGGACGGGGGGGACTGAAGCTTTCTTT.

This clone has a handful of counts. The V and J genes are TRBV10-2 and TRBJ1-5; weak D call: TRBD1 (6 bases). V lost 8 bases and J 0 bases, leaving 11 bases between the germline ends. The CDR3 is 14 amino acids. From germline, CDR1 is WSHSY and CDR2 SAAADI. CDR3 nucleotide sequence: TGCGCCAGCCGCGACAGGCGTAGCAATCAGCCCCAGCATTTT. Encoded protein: CASRDRRSNQPQHF.

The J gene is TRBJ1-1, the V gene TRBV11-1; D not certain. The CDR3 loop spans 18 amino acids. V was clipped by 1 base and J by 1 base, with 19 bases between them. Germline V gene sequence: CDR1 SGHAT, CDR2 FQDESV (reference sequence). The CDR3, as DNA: TGTGCCAGCAGCTTAGGTCGTCGGGAACAGAGGAGGAACACTGAAGCTTTCTTT. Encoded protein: CASSLGRREQRRNTEAFF.

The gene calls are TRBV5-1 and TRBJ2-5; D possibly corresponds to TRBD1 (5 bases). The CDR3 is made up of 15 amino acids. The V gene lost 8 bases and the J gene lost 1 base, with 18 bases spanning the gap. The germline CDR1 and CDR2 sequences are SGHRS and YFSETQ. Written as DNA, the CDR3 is TGCGCCAGTGACCAGGGTGTCGGGTTCCAAGAGACCCAGTACTTC. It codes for CASDQGVGFQETQYF.